The 21 T cell receptor beta chains presented below share a single source sample, sequenced in a study of T cells in Graves' hyperthyroidism and ophthalmopathy. Template material for amplifying TCR beta CDR3 regions consisted of RNA transcripts. TCR CDR3 regions were first amplified by RT-PCR with HTBI primers. TCRdb redid the calling of the multiplex PCR reads with MiXCR, one entry per CDR3 protein. This sample has 500,000 to 700,000 distinct CDR3 sequences, with 15% to 20% found just once. Sample: blood. Source of these receptors: a woman between 18 and 29 years old with Graves' hyperthyroidism.

In its sample, this clonotype was seen many times. The V call is TRBV11-2, the J call TRBJ1-2; the match to TRBD1 covers 9 bases. The trim removed 1 base at V and 2 bases at J, leaving 2 bases unmatched. There are 15 residues in the CDR3. Looked up from germline, CDR1 is SGHAT and CDR2 is FQNNGV. CDR3 region: CASSLGTGGNYGYTF. CDR3 coding DNA: TGTGCCAGCAGCTTAGGTACAGGGGGCAACTATGGCTACACCTTC.

The genes are TRBV5-1 and TRBJ1-6, with 11 positions matching TRBD1. The CDR3 has 17 amino acids. Germline CDR1 is SGHRS and CDR2 is YFSETQ. Trimming cost V 4 bases and J 3 bases; bases outside gene matches: 6. The CDR3 region has the DNA TGCGCCAGCAGCATGACCGGGACAGGGGGCTATAATTCACCCCTCCACTTT. Protein product: CASSMTGTGGYNSPLHF. Full variable domain (rest looked up from reference TRBV5-1 and TRBJ1-6): KAGVTQTPRYLIKTRGQQVTLSCSPISGHRSVSWYQQTPGQGLQFLFEYFSETQRNKGNFPGRFSGRQFSNSRSEMNVSTLELGDSALYLCASSMTGTGGYNSPLHFGNGTRLTVT.

This clonotype occurred a few times. The genes are TRBV7-3 and TRBJ1-5, with D hard to call. V lost 0 bases and J 6 bases, leaving 6 bases between the germline ends. The length of the CDR3 is 13 residues. Germline values: CDR1 SGHTA, CDR2 FQGTGA. The CDR3 region is CASSLTRSQPQHF. In DNA, the CDR3 is TGTGCCAGCAGCTTAACCCGGAGTCAGCCCCAGCATTTT.

This clonotype has a handful of counts. This chain joins TRBV30 and TRBJ1-3; 7 bases are shared with TRBD1. V lost 1 base and J lost 0; bases outside the gene matches: 6. Per the germline V gene, CDR1 is GTSNPN and CDR2 is SVGIG (reference sequence). The CDR3 extends over 16 amino acids. The CDR3 loop reads CAWSDGDRGSGNTIYF. DNA for the CDR3: TGTGCCTGGAGTGACGGGGACAGAGGCTCTGGAAACACCATATATTTT.

This chain joins TRBV12-3 or TRBV12-4 and TRBJ2-7; D not resolved. The CDR3 has 14 amino acids. V was trimmed by 5 bases and J by 3 bases, leaving 14 bases between them. As DNA, the CDR3 is TGTGCCAGCAGTGATTCGTCCCAGCTCTACGAGCAGTACTTC. The encoded protein is CASSDSSQLYEQYF.

This clonotype occurred a few times. The chain is built from TRBV5-1 and TRBJ2-7; 7 bases match TRBD2. This CDR3 contains 12 residues. Germline V lookup: CDR1 SGHRS, CDR2 YFSETQ. V lost 7 bases to trimming and J lost 2 bases; unmatched junction nucleotides: 3. The CDR3 DNA sequence: TGCGCCAGCGCGGGGGATACCTACGAGCAGTACTTC. This translates into CASAGDTYEQYF. Combining the CDR3 with reference TRBV5-1 and TRBJ2-7 gives the whole variable domain KAGVTQTPRYLIKTRGQQVTLSCSPISGHRSVSWYQQTPGQGLQFLFEYFSETQRNKGNFPGRFSGRQFSNSRSEMNVSTLELGDSALYLCASAGDTYEQYFGPGTRLTVT.

At least ten counts were recorded for this clonotype. The chain combines TRBV18 with TRBJ2-7; 9 bases are a match to TRBD2. Trimming removed 3 bases from V and 2 bases from J; junction bases left unmatched: 5. There are 15 residues in the CDR3. The germline V gene has CDR1 KGHSH and CDR2 LQKENI. The CDR3 sequence is CASSPQAGGPYEQYF. DNA for the CDR3: TGTGCCAGCTCACCCCAAGCGGGAGGACCCTACGAGCAGTACTTC.

The V call is TRBV4-3, the J call TRBJ2-1, with D perhaps matching TRBD1 or TRBD2 (6 bases each). V was cut by 6 bases and J by 2 bases, with 20 bases left in between. The germline V gene has CDR1 LGHNA and CDR2 YSLEER. This CDR3 spans 17 amino acids. CDR3 DNA sequence: TGCGCCAGCAGTCCGGAGACGCCGGGGGCTACCTACAATGAGCAGTTCTTC. The encoded protein is CASSPETPGATYNEQFF.

This clonotype was counted at least ten times. V and J are TRBV20-1 and TRBJ1-2; the D is unclear. CDR3 length: 17 residues. CDR1 and CDR2 from the germline V gene are DFQATT and SNEGSKA (reference sequence). Trimming shortened V by 0 bases and J by 1 base, and 18 bases separated the two germline ends. The CDR3 DNA follows: TGCAGTGCTAGAGATCCCTTCGGCCAGGTGAATAACTATGGCTACACCTTC. It encodes CSARDPFGQVNNYGYTF.

This clonotype was seen only a few times. The rearrangement links TRBV29-1 to TRBJ2-3; either TRBD1 or TRBD2 may supply D (6 bases each). The V gene's germline CDR1 is SQVTM and CDR2 ANQGSEA. Trimming left V 6 bases short and J 2 bases short, with 33 bases between. The CDR3 runs to 20 residues. Here the CDR3 reads CSVTSTPGWGATGVTDTQYF. In DNA, the CDR3 is TGCAGCGTCACAAGTACTCCGGGATGGGGGGCGACTGGGGTCACAGATACGCAGTATTTT.

This clonotype was counted between two and nine times. The J gene is TRBJ1-4, the V gene TRBV18; possible D gene TRBD1, 6 bases. Per the germline V gene, CDR1 is KGHSH and CDR2 is LQKENI. The CDR3 extends over 16 amino acids. V dropped 0 bases and J dropped 3 bases, with 11 bases sitting between them. The CDR3 here is CASSPPGRGANEKLFF. In nucleotides, the CDR3 is TGTGCCAGCTCACCACCGGGCAGGGGAGCTAATGAAAAACTGTTTTTT.

The chain has TRBV2 and TRBJ2-1; TRBD2 matches 12 bases. Germline V gene data show CDR1 as SNHLY and CDR2 as FYNNEI. The CDR3 totals 17 residues. With 5 bases clipped from V and 0 bases from J, the junction kept 5 bases outside the gene matches. The CDR3 DNA reads TGTGCCAGCAGTCTAGCGGGAGGGGGGCTCTCCTACAATGAGCAGTTCTTC. Protein sequence: CASSLAGGGLSYNEQFF.

There are many counts of this clonotype. This chain uses TRBV28 with TRBJ2-7, with D perhaps matching TRBD1 (6 bases). V was pared by 3 bases and J by 2 bases, with 11 bases between. Germline V gives CDR1 MDHEN, CDR2 SYDVKM. The CDR3 is 14 residues long. Here the CDR3 DNA reads TGTGCCAGCAGTTTGGGGACACCGACCTACGAGCAGTACTTC. The encoded protein is CASSLGTPTYEQYF.

The chain carries TRBV7-9 and TRBJ2-5; TRBD1 matches at 9 bases. The CDR3 runs to 18 residues. V trimming: 4 bases; J trimming: 4 bases; junction bases outside the gene matches: 16. Germline CDR1 is SEHNR and CDR2 is FQNEAQ (reference sequence). In DNA, the CDR3 is TGTGCCAGCAGCTCTATTAGGGCGGGACAGGGTTACGGAGAGACCCAGTACTTC. As protein: CASSSIRAGQGYGETQYF.

The chain carries TRBV7-3 and TRBJ2-3; 9 bases agree with TRBD1. The CDR3 is made up of 17 amino acids. The V gene end was trimmed by 1 base and the J gene end by 0 bases; junction bases not matched to a gene: 5. Per the germline V gene, CDR1 is SGHTA and CDR2 is FQGTGA. The CDR3 spells CASSLRVGQGSTDTQYF. CDR3 nucleotides: TGTGCCAGCAGCTTAAGAGTGGGACAGGGAAGCACAGATACGCAGTATTTT.

This clonotype has only a few counts. The J gene is TRBJ2-1, the V gene TRBV20-1; maybe TRBD2 (6 bases). The V gene lost 3 bases and the J gene lost 3 bases, with 21 bases spanning the gap. The CDR3 is 17 residues long. Germline CDR1 reads DFQATT; CDR2 reads SNEGSKA (reference sequence). CDR3 sequence (DNA): TGCAGTGCTAGGATTCCTCGAGCGGGCTACCGCTACAATGAGCAGTTCTTC. This gives the protein CSARIPRAGYRYNEQFF.

The chain is built from TRBV6-1 and TRBJ2-7; 8 bases are a match to TRBD1. Unmatched junction bases numbered 7, after V lost 5 bases and J lost 1 base. Looked up from germline, CDR1 is MNHNS and CDR2 is SASEGT. This CDR3 has 15 residues. CDR3 sequence reads: CASSYWDRPSYEQYF. The CDR3 bases are TGTGCCAGCAGTTATTGGGACAGGCCTTCCTACGAGCAGTACTTC.

The genes are TRBV7-6 and TRBJ1-4; D possibly corresponds to TRBD1 (5 bases). CDR3 length equals 17 residues. The germline V and J ends were trimmed by 5 bases and 5 bases, with 21 bases remaining between them. Germline CDR1 SGHVS, CDR2 FNYEAQ. The CDR3 DNA is TGTGCCAGCAGCGCTAGAGTTGTCGGGACGGGGAATGAAAAACTGTTTTTT. Amino acids: CASSARVVGTGNEKLFF.

The chain has TRBV20-1 and TRBJ1-3; 7 bases are a match to TRBD1. V was clipped by 5 bases and J by 0 bases; unmatched bases: 1. Germline CDR1 reads DFQATT; CDR2 reads SNEGSKA (reference sequence). This CDR3 contains 13 residues. CDR3 amino acids: CSARDSSGNTIYF. As DNA, the CDR3 is TGCAGTGCTCGGGACAGCTCTGGAAACACCATATATTTT.

Concerning this clonotype: With a much larger clone just one base away, this may be a read error. V gene TRBV7-9 combines with J gene TRBJ2-7; no clear D. This CDR3 is 15 amino acids long. CDR1 is SEHNR and CDR2 is FQNEAQ in the germline V gene (reference sequence). DNA for the CDR3: TGTGCCAGCAGCTTAGCTGTCAGGTCGGCCTACGAGCAGTGCTTC. Its translation is CASSLAVRSAYEQCF.

This chain connects TRBV6-1 to TRBJ2-7, with D perhaps TRBD2 (6 bases). This CDR3 is built from 17 residues. Germline V gene sequence: CDR1 MNHNS, CDR2 SASEGT. The ends were cut back, 6 bases at V and 2 bases at J, with 23 bases in the middle. The CDR3: CASSQPRVGSGTYEQYF. CDR3 coding DNA: TGTGCCAGCAGCCAGCCCCGCGTTGGTAGCGGAACCTACGAGCAGTACTTC.